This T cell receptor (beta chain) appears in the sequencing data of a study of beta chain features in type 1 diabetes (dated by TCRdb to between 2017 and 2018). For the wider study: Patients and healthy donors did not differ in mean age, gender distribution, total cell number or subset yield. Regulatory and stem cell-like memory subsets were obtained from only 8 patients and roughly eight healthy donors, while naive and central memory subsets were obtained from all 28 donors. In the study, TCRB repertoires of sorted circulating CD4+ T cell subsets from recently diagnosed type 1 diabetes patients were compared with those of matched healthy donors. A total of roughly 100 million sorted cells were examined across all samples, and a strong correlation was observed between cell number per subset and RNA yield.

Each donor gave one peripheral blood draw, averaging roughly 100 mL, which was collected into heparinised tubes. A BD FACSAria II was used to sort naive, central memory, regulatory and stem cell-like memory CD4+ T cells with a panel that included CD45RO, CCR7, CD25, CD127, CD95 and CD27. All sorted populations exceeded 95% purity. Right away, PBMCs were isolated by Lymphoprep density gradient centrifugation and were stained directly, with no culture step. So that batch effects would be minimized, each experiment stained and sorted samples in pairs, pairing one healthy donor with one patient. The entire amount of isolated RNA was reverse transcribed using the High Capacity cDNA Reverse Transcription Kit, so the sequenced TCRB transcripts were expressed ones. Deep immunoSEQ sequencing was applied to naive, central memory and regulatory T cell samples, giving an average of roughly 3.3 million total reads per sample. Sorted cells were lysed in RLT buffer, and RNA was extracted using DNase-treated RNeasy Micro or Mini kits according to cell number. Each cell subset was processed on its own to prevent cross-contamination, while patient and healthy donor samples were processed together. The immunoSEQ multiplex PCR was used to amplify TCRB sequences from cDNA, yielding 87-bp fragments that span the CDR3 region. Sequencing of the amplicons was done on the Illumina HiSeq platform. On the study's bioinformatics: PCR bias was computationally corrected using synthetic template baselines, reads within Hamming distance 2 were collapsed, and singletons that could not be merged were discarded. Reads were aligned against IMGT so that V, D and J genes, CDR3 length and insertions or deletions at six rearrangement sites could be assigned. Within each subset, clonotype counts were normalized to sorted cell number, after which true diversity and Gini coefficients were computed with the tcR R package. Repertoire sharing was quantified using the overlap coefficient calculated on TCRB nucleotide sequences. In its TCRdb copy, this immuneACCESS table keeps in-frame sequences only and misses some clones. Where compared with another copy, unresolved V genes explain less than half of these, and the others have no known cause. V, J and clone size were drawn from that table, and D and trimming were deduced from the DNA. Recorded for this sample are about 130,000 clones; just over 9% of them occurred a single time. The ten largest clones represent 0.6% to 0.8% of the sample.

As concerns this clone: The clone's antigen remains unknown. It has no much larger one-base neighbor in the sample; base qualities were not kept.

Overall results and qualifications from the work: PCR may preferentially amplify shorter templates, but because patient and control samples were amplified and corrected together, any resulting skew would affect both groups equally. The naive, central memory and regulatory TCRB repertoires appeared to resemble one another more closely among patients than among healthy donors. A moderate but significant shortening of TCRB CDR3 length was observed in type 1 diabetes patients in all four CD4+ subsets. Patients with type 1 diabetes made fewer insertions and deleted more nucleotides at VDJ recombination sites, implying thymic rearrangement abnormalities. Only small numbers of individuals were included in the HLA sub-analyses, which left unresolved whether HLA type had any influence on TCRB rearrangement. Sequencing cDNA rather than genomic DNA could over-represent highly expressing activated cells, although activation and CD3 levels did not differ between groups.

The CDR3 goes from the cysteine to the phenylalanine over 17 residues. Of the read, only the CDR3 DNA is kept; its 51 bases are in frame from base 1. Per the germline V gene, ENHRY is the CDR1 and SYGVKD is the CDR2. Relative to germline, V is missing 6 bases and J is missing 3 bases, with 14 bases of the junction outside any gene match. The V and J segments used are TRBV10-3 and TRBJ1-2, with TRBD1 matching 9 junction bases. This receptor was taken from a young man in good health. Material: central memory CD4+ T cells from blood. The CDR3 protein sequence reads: CAISPSRDRDRYYGYTF. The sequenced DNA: TGTGCCATCAGCCCCTCCCGGGACAGGGACCGCTACTATGGCTACACCTTC.